The TCR beta chain described here comes from a study of OX40 agonist ivuxolimab in advanced cancers. Study in general: The dose-escalation group included hepatocellular carcinoma, melanoma, renal cell carcinoma and head and neck cancer. Past anti-PD-1, anti-PD-L1 or anti-CTLA-4 therapy was accepted, and 40% to 50% had received some. Study-level findings and limits: Some nonresponders likewise displayed low normalized T-cell clonal expansion. No determination was made of the antigen specificity of the expanded peripheral T cells.

On this clone itself: What it binds is unknown.

Germline V gene lookup returns CDR1 LGHNA and CDR2 YSLEER. CDR3 length: 16 residues. Germline trimming cut 5 bases from V and 2 bases from J; bases unmatched to any gene: 5. Sequencing used immunoSEQ multiplex PCR; TCRdb keeps in-frame clones, though not all of them. Of tens of thousands of clones listed, about 94% are singletons. The sample was CD4+ or CD8+ T cells sorted from blood, taken in a trial of the OX40 agonist ivuxolimab. The chain combines TRBV4-3 with TRBJ2-3, with TRBD2 matching over 12 bases. The sequence came from an adult with an advanced solid tumor such as melanoma, head and neck, liver or kidney cancer. The CDR3 loop is CASSWGTSGSTDTQYF. CDR3 bases: TGCGCCAGCAGCTGGGGGACTAGCGGGTCCACAGATACGCAGTATTTT.